Following are 11 T cell receptor beta chains from one sample sequenced in a study of vaccination effects on CD4 cells after COVID-19. Antigens of these TCRs are unknown. Once cultured for 9 to 11 days, the cells underwent separation to obtain CD4+ T cells. Two-dose vaccination with either BNT162b2 or mRNA-1273 was given to the participants. Sequenced by immunoSEQ multiplex PCR; TCRdb stores in-frame clones only, minus some. The table shows approximately 66,000 clones, with around 85% occurring only once. Sequenced here: CD4+ T cells from PBMCs cultured without peptide, sampled after COVID-19 vaccination. Receptors were obtained from a human donor who received a COVID-19 vaccine.

This chain uses TRBV7-9 with TRBJ1-2; D not certain. With 1 base removed from V and 4 bases from J, the gap between germline ends came to 10 bases. CDR1 and CDR2 from the germline V gene are SEHNR and FQNEAQ (reference sequence). The CDR3 is 14 amino acids. The CDR3 region is CASSLVAGFYGYTF. In nucleotides, the CDR3 is TGTGCCAGCAGCTTAGTTGCGGGGTTCTATGGCTACACCTTC.

The V and J genes are TRBV5-6 and TRBJ2-1; D is possibly TRBD1 (6 bases). The V gene lost 0 bases and the J gene lost 5 bases, with 9 bases spanning the gap. This CDR3 is built from 14 residues. Germline CDR1 and CDR2: SGHDT and YYEEEE. This chain's CDR3 is CASSLGQADNEQFF. The CDR3 region has the DNA TGTGCCAGCAGCTTGGGACAGGCTGACAATGAGCAGTTCTTC. Based on the CDR3 plus reference TRBV5-6 and TRBJ2-1, the full variable domain is DAGVTQSPTHLIKTRGQQVTLRCSPKSGHDTVSWYQQALGQGPQFIFQYYEEEERQRGNFPDRFSGHQFPNYSSELNVNALLLGDSALYLCASSLGQADNEQFFGPGTRLTVL.

V and J are TRBV21-1 and TRBJ2-7; TRBD2 is taken as the D call from the table, unchecked against the DNA. TRBV21-1 is recorded as a pseudogene. The CDR3 runs to 14 residues. CDR3 DNA: TGTGCCAGCAGCAAAGAACCGGGGGGGGACGAGCAGTACGTC. As protein: CASSKEPGGDEQYV.

The J gene is TRBJ1-2, the V gene TRBV4-3; D not certain. Trimming left V 0 bases short and J 7 bases short, with 18 bases between. CDR1 is LGHNA and CDR2 is YSLEER in the germline V gene. This CDR3 is 16 amino acids long. The CDR3 sequence: CASSQEWSVSFRGYTF. The CDR3 bases are TGCGCCAGCAGCCAAGAGTGGTCGGTGAGCTTCCGTGGCTACACCTTC.

V is TRBV5-1 and J is TRBJ1-3; no firm D call. This CDR3 has 16 residues. V lost 2 bases and J lost 0, with 12 bases in between. Germline V gene data show CDR1 as SGHRS and CDR2 as YFSETQ. CDR3 loop: CASSFLAGGSGNTIYF. The CDR3 DNA follows: TGCGCCAGCAGCTTTTTGGCCGGTGGCTCTGGAAACACCATATATTTT.

This clone was found once. The chain carries TRBV19 and TRBJ2-1; D possibly corresponds to TRBD1 (6 bases). This CDR3 has 12 residues. CDR1 is LNHDA and CDR2 is SQIVND in the germline V gene (reference sequence). V was shortened by 6 bases and J by 10 bases, with 13 bases between the two germline ends. As DNA, the CDR3 is TGTGCCAGTAGCAGGACAGTCGACGAGCAGTTCTTC. It translates to CASSRTVDEQFF.

The chain links TRBV29-1 to TRBJ1-2, with D possibly matching TRBD1 (5 bases). Trimming removed 6 bases from V and 0 bases from J, with 11 bases in between. The CDR3 has 13 residues. From germline, CDR1 is SQVTM and CDR2 ANQGSEA. The DNA for the CDR3 is TGCAGCGTGGGGACCCAAGCTAACTATGGCTACACCTTC. It specifies CSVGTQANYGYTF.

The chain recombines TRBV19 with TRBJ1-1; D unresolved. Trimming left V 6 bases short and J 1 base short, with 15 bases between. The CDR3 consists of 15 residues. From germline, CDR1 is LNHDA and CDR2 SQIVND (reference sequence). This chain's CDR3 is CASSRFAGPNTEAFF. The CDR3 coding sequence is TGTGCCAGTAGCCGTTTCGCCGGACCGAACACTGAAGCTTTCTTT.

The chain uses TRBV2 and TRBJ1-1; D is possibly TRBD1 (5 bases). Germline V gene lookup returns CDR1 SNHLY and CDR2 FYNNEI. CDR3 length equals 12 residues. With 2 bases removed from V and 11 bases from J, the gap between germline ends came to 12 bases. The CDR3 DNA is TGTGCCAGCAGTGAACAGGCAGGGAGTGCTTTCTTT. It is translated as CASSEQAGSAFF.

The chain couples TRBV10-1 to TRBJ2-5, with D unresolved. CDR1 is WNHNN, CDR2 SYGVQD, per germline (reference sequence). Trimming pared 3 bases from V and 2 bases from J, leaving 7 bases between. The length of the CDR3 is 13 residues. The CDR3 sequence is CASSDAPQETQYF. The CDR3, as DNA: TGCGCCAGCAGTGATGCCCCGCAAGAGACCCAGTACTTC.

For this clone: Other DNA sequences of this sample code for an identical CDR3. The chain joins TRBV7-9 to TRBJ1-1; D ambiguous. CDR1 SEHNR and CDR2 FQNEAQ come from the germline V gene (reference sequence). The CDR3 is 13 residues long. Between the trimmed V and J ends, which lost 2 bases and 1 base, there was a span of 5 bases. In nucleotides, the CDR3 is TGTGCCAGCAGCTTAAGGGAGAACACTGAAGCTTTCTTT. Translation gives CASSLRENTEAFF.